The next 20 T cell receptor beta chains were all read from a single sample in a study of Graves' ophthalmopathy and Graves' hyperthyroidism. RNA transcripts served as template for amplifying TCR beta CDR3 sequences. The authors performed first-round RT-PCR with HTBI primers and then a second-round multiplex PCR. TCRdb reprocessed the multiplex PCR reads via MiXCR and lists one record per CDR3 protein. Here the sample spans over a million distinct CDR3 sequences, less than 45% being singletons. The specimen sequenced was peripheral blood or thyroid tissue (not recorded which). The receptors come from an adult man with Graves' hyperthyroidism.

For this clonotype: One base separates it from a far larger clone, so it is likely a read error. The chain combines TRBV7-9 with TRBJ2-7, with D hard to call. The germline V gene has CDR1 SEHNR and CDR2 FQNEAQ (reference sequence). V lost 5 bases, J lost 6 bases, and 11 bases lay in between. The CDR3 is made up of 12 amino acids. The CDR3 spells CASSMGRSEQYF. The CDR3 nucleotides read TGTGCCAGCAGCATGGGCAGATCCGAGCAGTACTTC.

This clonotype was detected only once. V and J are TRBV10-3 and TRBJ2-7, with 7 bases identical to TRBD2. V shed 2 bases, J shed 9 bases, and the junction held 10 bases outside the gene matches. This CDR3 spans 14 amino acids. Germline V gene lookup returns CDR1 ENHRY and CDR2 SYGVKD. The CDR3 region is CAISEASGSIGQYF. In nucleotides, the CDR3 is TGTGCCATCAGTGAGGCTAGCGGATCTATCGGGCAGTACTTC.

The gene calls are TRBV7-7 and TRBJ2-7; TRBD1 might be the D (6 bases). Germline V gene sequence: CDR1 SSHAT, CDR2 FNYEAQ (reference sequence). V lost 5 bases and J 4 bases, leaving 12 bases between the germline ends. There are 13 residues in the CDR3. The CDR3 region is CASSTGTLYEQYF. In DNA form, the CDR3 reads TGTGCCAGCAGCACCGGGACACTATACGAGCAGTACTTC.

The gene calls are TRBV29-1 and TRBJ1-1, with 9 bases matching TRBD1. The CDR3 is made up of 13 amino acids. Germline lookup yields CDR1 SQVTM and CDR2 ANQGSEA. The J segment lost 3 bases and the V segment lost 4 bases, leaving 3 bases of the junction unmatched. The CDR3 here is CSVGTGGHTEAFF. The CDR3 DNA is TGCAGCGTTGGAACAGGGGGCCACACTGAAGCTTTCTTT.

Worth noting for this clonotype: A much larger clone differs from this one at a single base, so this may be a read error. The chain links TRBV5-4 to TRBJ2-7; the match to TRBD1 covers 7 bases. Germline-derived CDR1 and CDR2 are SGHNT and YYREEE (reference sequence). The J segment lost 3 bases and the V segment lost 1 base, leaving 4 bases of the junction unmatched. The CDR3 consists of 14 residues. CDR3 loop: CASSLNGTDYEQYF. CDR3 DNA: TGTGCCAGCAGCTTGAACGGGACAGACTACGAGCAGTACTTC. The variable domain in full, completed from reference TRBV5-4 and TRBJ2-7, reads ETGVTQSPTHLIKTRGQQVTLRCSSQSGHNTVSWYQQALGQGPQFIFQYYREEENGRGNFPPRFSGLQFPNYSSELNVNALELDDSALYLCASSLNGTDYEQYFGPGTRLTVT.

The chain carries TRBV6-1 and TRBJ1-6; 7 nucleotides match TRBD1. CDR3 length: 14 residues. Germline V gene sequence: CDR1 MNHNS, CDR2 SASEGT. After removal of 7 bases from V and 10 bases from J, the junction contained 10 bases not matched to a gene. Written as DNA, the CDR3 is TGTGCCAGCACGAGACAGGGCTCTTCCTCACCCCTCCACTTT. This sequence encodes CASTRQGSSSPLHF.

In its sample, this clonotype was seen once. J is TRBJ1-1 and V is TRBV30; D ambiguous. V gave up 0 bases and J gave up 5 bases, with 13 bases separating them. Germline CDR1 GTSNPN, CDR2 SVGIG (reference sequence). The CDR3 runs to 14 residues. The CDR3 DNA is TGTGCCTGGAGTGTACCCCGACGGCAAACTGAAGCTTTCTTT. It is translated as CAWSVPRRQTEAFF.

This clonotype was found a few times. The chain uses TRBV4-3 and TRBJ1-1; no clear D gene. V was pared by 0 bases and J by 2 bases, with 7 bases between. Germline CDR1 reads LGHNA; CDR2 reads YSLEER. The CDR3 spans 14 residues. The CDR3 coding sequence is TGCGCCAGCAGCCAAGATTACATAAACACTGAAGCTTTCTTT. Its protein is CASSQDYINTEAFF.

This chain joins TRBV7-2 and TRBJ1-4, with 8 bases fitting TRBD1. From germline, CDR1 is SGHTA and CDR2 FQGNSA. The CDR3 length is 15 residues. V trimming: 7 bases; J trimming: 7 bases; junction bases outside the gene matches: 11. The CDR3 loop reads CASILDRARSEKLFF. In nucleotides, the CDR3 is TGTGCCAGCATCTTGGACAGGGCGCGGAGTGAAAAACTGTTTTTT.

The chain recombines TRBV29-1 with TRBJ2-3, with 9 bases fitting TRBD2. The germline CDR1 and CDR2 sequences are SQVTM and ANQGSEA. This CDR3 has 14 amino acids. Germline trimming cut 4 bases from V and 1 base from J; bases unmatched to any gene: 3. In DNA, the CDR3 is TGCAGCGTTGGGGCTAGCGGGGGCACAGATACGCAGTATTTT. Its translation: CSVGASGGTDTQYF.

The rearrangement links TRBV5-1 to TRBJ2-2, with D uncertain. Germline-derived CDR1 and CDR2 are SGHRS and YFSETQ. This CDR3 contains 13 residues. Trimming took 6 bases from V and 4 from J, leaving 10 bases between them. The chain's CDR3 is CASTNRTTGELFF. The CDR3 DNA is TGCGCCAGCACAAACAGAACCACCGGGGAGCTGTTTTTT. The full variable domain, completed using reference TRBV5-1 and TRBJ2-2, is KAGVTQTPRYLIKTRGQQVTLSCSPISGHRSVSWYQQTPGQGLQFLFEYFSETQRNKGNFPGRFSGRQFSNSRSEMNVSTLELGDSALYLCASTNRTTGELFFGEGSRLTVL.

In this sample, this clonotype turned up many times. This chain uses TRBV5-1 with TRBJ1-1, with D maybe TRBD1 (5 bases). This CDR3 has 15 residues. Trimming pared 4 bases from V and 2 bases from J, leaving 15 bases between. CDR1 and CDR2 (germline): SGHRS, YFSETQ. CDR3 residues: CASSGGGGYNTEAFF. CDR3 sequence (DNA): TGCGCCAGCAGCGGCGGGGGAGGGTACAACACTGAAGCTTTCTTT.

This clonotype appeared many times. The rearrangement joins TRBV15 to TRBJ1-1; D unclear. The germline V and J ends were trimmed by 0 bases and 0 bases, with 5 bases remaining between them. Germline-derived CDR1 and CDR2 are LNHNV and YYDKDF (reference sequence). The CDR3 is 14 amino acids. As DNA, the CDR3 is TGTGCCACCAGCAGAGATCGCATGAACACTGAAGCTTTCTTT. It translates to CATSRDRMNTEAFF.

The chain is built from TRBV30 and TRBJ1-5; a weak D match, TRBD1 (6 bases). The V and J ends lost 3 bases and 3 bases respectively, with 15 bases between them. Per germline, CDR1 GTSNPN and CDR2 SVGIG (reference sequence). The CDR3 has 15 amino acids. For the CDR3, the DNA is TGTGCCTGGAGCGGCCTGACAGGTAACAATCAGCCCCAGCATTTT. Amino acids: CAWSGLTGNNQPQHF. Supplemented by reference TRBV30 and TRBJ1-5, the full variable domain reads SQTIHQWPATLVQPVGSPLSLECTVEGTSNPNLYWYRQAAGRGLQLLFYSVGIGQISSEVPQNLSASRPQDRQFILSSKKLLLSDSGFYLCAWSGLTGNNQPQHFGDGTRLSIL.

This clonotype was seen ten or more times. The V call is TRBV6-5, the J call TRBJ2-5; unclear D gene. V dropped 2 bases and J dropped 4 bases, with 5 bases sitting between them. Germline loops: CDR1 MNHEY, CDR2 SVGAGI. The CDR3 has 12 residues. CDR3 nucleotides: TGTGCCAGCAGTTACGTGGGAGAGACCCAGTACTTC. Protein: CASSYVGETQYF.

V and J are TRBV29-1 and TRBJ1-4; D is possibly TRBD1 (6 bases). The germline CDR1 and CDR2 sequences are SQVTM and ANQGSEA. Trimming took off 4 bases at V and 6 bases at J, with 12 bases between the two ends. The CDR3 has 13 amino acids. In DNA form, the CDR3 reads TGCAGCGTTGGGTCAGGGGTGGATGAAAAACTGTTTTTT. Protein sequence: CSVGSGVDEKLFF.

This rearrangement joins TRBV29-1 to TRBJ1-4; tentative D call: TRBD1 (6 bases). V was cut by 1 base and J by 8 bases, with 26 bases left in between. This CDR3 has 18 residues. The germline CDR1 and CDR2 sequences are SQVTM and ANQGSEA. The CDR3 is CSVEGFGRGALLHEKLFF. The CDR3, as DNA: TGCAGCGTTGAAGGTTTCGGCCGGGGGGCCCTTCTTCACGAAAAACTGTTTTTT.

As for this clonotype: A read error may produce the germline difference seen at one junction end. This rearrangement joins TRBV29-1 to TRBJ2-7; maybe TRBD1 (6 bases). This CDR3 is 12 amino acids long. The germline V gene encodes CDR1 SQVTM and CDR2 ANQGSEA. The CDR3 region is CSVEGGYDEQYF. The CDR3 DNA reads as TGCAGCGTCGAAGGGGGTTACGACGAGCAGTACTTC.

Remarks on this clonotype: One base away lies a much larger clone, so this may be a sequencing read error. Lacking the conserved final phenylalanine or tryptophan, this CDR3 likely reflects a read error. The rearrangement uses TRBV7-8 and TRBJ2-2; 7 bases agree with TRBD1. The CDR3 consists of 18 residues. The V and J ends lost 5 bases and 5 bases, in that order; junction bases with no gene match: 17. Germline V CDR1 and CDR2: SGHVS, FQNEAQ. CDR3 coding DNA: TGTGCCAGCAGCGGATGGGACAGCCGAACCAAAAGGACCGGGGAGCTGTTTCTT. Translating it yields CASSGWDSRTKRTGELFL.

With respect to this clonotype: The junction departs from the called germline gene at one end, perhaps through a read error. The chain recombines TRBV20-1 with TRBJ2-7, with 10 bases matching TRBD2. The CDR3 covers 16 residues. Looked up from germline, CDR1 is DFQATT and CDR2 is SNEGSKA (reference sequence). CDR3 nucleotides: TGCGGTGCTGAGGCATTCGGGACTAGCGCGTCCTACGAGCAGTACTTC. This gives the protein CGAEAFGTSASYEQYF.